The entry that follows covers one TCR beta chain sequence. These data belong to a study of blood T cell repertoires in COVID-19. Study details: Collection of acute and convalescent COVID-19 samples took place in the United States, Italy and Spain. The analysed material was cDNA or gDNA that came from T cells, B-cell-depleted T cells, or PBMCs.

V dropped 4 bases and J dropped 0 bases, with 16 bases sitting between them. The CDR3 extends over 16 amino acids. CDR1 is SGHRS and CDR2 is YFSETQ in the germline V gene. Study processing details: Amplifying reference gene primers gave estimates of nucleated cell counts. This table comes from immunoSEQ multiplex PCR, and its TCRdb copy is limited to in-frame clones, with some not included. The V and J calls and clone size were taken over from that table, and D and trimming were inferred from the DNA. The sample gives 180,000 or so clones, 70% to 85% of which show up once; 6.9% is in the top ten. The chain joins TRBV5-1 to TRBJ1-2; D may be TRBD1 (5 bases). The receptor was derived from a human donor with acute or convalescent COVID-19. The donor label of this sample is uncertain. The sample was peripheral blood. CDR3 amino acids: CASSPGGAATNYGYTF. CDR3 DNA: TGCGCCAGCAGCCCGGGAGGGGCGGCCACTAACTATGGCTACACCTTC.